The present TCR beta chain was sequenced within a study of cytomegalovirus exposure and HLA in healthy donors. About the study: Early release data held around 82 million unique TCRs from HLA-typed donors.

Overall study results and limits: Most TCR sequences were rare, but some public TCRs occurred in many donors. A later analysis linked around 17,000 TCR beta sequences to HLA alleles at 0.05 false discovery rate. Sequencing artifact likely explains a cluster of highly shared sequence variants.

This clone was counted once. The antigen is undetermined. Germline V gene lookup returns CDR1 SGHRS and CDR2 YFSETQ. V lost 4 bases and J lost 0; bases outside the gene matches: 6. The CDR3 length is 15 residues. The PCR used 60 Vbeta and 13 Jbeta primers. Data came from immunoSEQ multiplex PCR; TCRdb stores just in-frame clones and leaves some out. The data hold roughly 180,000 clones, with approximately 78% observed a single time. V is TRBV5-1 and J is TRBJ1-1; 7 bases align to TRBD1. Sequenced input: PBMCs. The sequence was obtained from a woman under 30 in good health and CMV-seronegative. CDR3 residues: CASSRDRALNTEAFF. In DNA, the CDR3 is TGCGCCAGCAGCCGAGACAGGGCCCTGAACACTGAAGCTTTCTTT.